This passage covers 25 T cell receptor beta chains from one sample sequenced in a study of blood T cell repertoires in COVID-19. Data came from immunoSEQ multiplex PCR; TCRdb stores just in-frame clones and leaves some out. The sample gives around 300,000 clones, 89% of which show up once; approximately 2.2% is in the top ten. The sequenced material came from peripheral blood. The receptors stem from a man aged 45-60 years with acute or convalescent COVID-19.

The J gene is TRBJ1-1, the V gene TRBV7-3, with D unresolved. The V end lost 2 bases, the J end lost 1 base, and 8 bases lay between the germline ends. Germline V gene sequence: CDR1 SGHTA, CDR2 FQGTGA. This CDR3 comprises 14 residues. This chain's CDR3 is CASSLGGGNTEAFF. CDR3 DNA sequence: TGTGCCAGCAGCTTAGGTGGAGGGAACACTGAAGCTTTCTTT.

This clone has only one observation. The V and J genes are TRBV11-1 and TRBJ2-7; D is uncertain. V lost 5 bases and J lost 6, with 11 bases in between. Germline V gene data show CDR1 as SGHAT and CDR2 as FQDESV (reference sequence). CDR3 size: 12 residues. The CDR3 DNA sequence: TGTGCCAGCAGCCCTGCCTCCAGCGAGCAGTACTTC. The encoded protein is CASSPASSEQYF.

This chain uses TRBV2 with TRBJ2-7, with TRBD2 as a possible D gene (5 bases). Looked up from germline, CDR1 is SNHLY and CDR2 is FYNNEI. V was clipped by 7 bases and J by 3 bases, with 16 bases between them. This CDR3 region has 14 residues. CDR3 sequence (DNA): TGTGCCAGCAATCCCCACGGGGTAGGCTACGAGCAGTACTTC. It specifies CASNPHGVGYEQYF.

The chain recombines TRBV9 with TRBJ1-6; D is uncertain. The CDR3 extends over 14 amino acids. Trimming stripped 6 bases from V and 7 bases from J, with 14 bases between. Germline-derived CDR1 and CDR2 are SGDLS and YYNGEE. The CDR3 reads CASKAAGENSPLHF. The CDR3 bases are TGTGCCAGCAAGGCCGCCGGGGAAAATTCACCCCTCCACTTT.

The rearrangement joins TRBV12-5 to TRBJ2-5, with D perhaps matching TRBD2 (6 bases). Germline CDR1 is LGHNT and CDR2 is FRNRAP. This CDR3 contains 13 residues. V lost 3 bases to trimming and J lost 4 bases, with 9 bases between them. CDR3 in amino acids: CASGLSGVETQYF. Here the CDR3 DNA reads TGTGCTAGTGGTTTATCGGGAGTAGAGACCCAGTACTTC. Variable domain in full (rest from reference TRBV12-5 and TRBJ2-5): DARVTQTPRHKVTEMGQEVTMRCQPILGHNTVFWYRQTMMQGLELLAYFRNRAPLDDSGMPKDRFSAEMPDATLATLKIQPSEPRDSAVYFCASGLSGVETQYFGPGTRLLVL.

The chain is built from TRBV10-3 and TRBJ1-1; D remains unclear. Germline V gene lookup returns CDR1 ENHRY and CDR2 SYGVKD. This CDR3 has 13 amino acids. V was shortened by 6 bases and J by 4 bases, with 12 bases between the two germline ends. The CDR3 protein is CAIRRESGTEAFF. The CDR3 DNA sequence: TGTGCCATCAGGAGGGAGTCCGGCACTGAAGCTTTCTTT.

This clone has only one observation. The chain joins TRBV6-1 to TRBJ2-5; the match to TRBD1 covers 7 bases. Germline values: CDR1 MNHNS, CDR2 SASEGT. The V segment lost 1 base and the J segment 4 bases; nucleotides outside the gene matches: 3. This CDR3 is 14 amino acids long. CDR3 sequence reads: CASSEGQGRETQYF. Written as DNA, the CDR3 is TGTGCCAGCAGTGAAGGACAGGGTAGAGAGACCCAGTACTTC.

The chain has TRBV29-1 and TRBJ1-2, with D unclear. Trimming took off 7 bases at V and 2 bases at J, with 14 bases between the two ends. Germline assignment: CDR1 SQVTM and CDR2 ANQGSEA. The CDR3 is made up of 13 amino acids. This CDR3 reads CSAVYEGNYGYTF. CDR3 coding DNA: TGCAGCGCAGTTTATGAGGGCAACTATGGCTACACCTTC.

This chain uses TRBV2 with TRBJ2-7; 7 bases are shared with TRBD2. Germline CDR1 is SNHLY and CDR2 is FYNNEI. J gave up 1 base and V 6 bases, and 6 bases lay outside the gene matches. The CDR3 length is 14 residues. The CDR3: CASRKGGGSYEQYF. DNA for the CDR3: TGTGCCAGCAGGAAGGGCGGGGGTTCCTACGAGCAGTACTTC.

The chain combines TRBV9 with TRBJ2-3, with TRBD2 identical over 15 bases. Per germline, CDR1 SGDLS and CDR2 YYNGEE. J was trimmed by 1 base and V by 2 bases; bases with no gene match: 5. The CDR3 has 18 residues. Here the CDR3 reads CASSVSGTSGGRTDTQYF. Here the CDR3 DNA reads TGTGCCAGCAGCGTTTCCGGGACTAGCGGGGGGCGCACAGATACGCAGTATTTT.

Here the CDR3 reads CASSLGPDSSYEQYF. CDR3 DNA: TGTGCCAGCAGCTTAGGTCCGGACAGCTCCTACGAGCAGTACTTC. The genes are TRBV11-3 and TRBJ2-7; the D gene is possibly TRBD1 (6 bases). This CDR3 has 15 residues. CDR1 and CDR2 from the germline V gene are SGHNT and YENEEA. Trimming stripped 1 base from V and 0 bases from J, with 10 bases between.

This chain joins TRBV3-1 (or the pseudogene TRBV3-2) and TRBJ1-2; D not certain. This CDR3 spans 12 amino acids. The V end lost 2 bases, the J end lost 6 bases, and 7 bases lay between the germline ends. Germline V lookup: CDR1 LGHDT, CDR2 YNNKEL (reference sequence). The CDR3: CASSQNSNGYTF. The CDR3 region has the DNA TGTGCCAGCAGCCAAAATAGCAATGGCTACACCTTC.

The CDR3 spells CASSQDGSGEHNEQFF. The CDR3 bases are TGTGCCAGCAGCCAAGACGGTAGCGGGGAACACAATGAGCAGTTCTTC. J is TRBJ2-1 and V is TRBV3-1 (or the pseudogene TRBV3-2), with 8 bases fitting TRBD2. The CDR3 has 16 residues. Germline CDR1 LGHDT, CDR2 YNNKEL (reference sequence). Trimming removed 0 bases from V and 5 bases from J; junction bases left unmatched: 6.

The chain is built from TRBV6-5 and TRBJ1-3, with D uncertain. The CDR3 is 13 residues long. Trimming took 7 bases from V and 2 from J, leaving 9 bases between them. Looked up from germline, CDR1 is MNHEY and CDR2 is SVGAGI. CDR3 in amino acids: CASTSMPGNTIYF. The CDR3 DNA reads TGTGCCAGCACTAGCATGCCTGGAAACACCATATATTTT.

The chain combines TRBV10-3 with TRBJ2-7, with 8 bases identical to TRBD2. The V gene's germline CDR1 is ENHRY and CDR2 SYGVKD. The CDR3 length is 13 residues. Trimming took 8 bases from V and 6 from J; bases not matched to a gene: 9. For the CDR3, the DNA is TGTGCCATCCGCTCGGGAGGGGTTGGCGAGCAGTACTTC. It specifies CAIRSGGVGEQYF.

The gene calls are TRBV6-4 and TRBJ2-1; perhaps TRBD1 as D (6 bases). CDR1 is MRHNA, CDR2 SNTAGT, per germline. The CDR3 totals 12 residues. V was pared by 5 bases and J by 8 bases, with 10 bases between. The CDR3 spells CASSPQGYEQFF. DNA of the CDR3: TGTGCCAGCAGTCCACAGGGTTATGAGCAGTTCTTC.

This clone was detected once. V is TRBV11-2 and J is TRBJ2-6; TRBD1 might be the D (5 bases). Trimming pared 5 bases from V and 2 bases from J, leaving 7 bases between. The V gene's germline CDR1 is SGHAT and CDR2 FQNNGV. The CDR3 has 14 amino acids. CDR3 sequence reads: CASSRQPGANVLTF. The CDR3 DNA is TGTGCCAGCAGCCGACAGCCTGGGGCCAACGTCCTGACTTTC.

V and J are TRBV2 and TRBJ1-1; TRBD1 is a possible D gene (5 bases). The CDR3 totals 14 residues. Germline CDR1 and CDR2: SNHLY and FYNNEI. The V end was cut by 7 bases, the J end by 0 bases, with 12 bases between. Here the CDR3 DNA reads TGTGCCAGCATCAAACAGGATATGAACACTGAAGCTTTCTTT. Translation: CASIKQDMNTEAFF.

The chain joins TRBV5-5 to TRBJ2-3, with 11 bases fitting TRBD1. Germline assignment: CDR1 SGHKS and CDR2 YYEKEE (reference sequence). CDR3 length equals 18 residues. With 4 bases clipped from V and 3 bases from J, the junction kept 13 bases outside the gene matches. The CDR3 here is CASSATGTGGLWTDTQYF. CDR3 bases: TGTGCCAGCAGCGCCACCGGGACAGGGGGATTATGGACAGATACGCAGTATTTT. Based on the CDR3 plus reference TRBV5-5 and TRBJ2-3, the full variable domain is DAGVTQSPTHLIKTRGQQVTLRCSPISGHKSVSWYQQVLGQGPQFIFQYYEKEERGRGNFPDRFSARQFPNYSSELNVNALLLGDSALYLCASSATGTGGLWTDTQYFGPGTRLTVL.

The rearrangement joins TRBV24-1 to TRBJ1-3; TRBD1 matches at 7 bases. The junction had 12 bases not matched to a gene; V was cut back by 3 bases and J by 8 bases. The V gene's germline CDR1 is KGHDR and CDR2 SFDVKD. The CDR3 sequence is 16 residues long. Here the CDR3 reads CATSDGPPEGAHTIYF. The CDR3, as DNA: TGTGCCACCAGTGATGGCCCCCCGGAGGGGGCACACACCATATATTTT.

The V and J genes are TRBV12-5 and TRBJ2-7; D gene unclear. The CDR3 is 13 residues long. Between the trimmed V and J ends, which lost 2 bases and 2 bases, there was a span of 7 bases. CDR1 is LGHNT, CDR2 FRNRAP, per germline. The CDR3 DNA sequence: TGTGCTAGTGGTTTGCACAGTCCCTACGAGCAGTACTTC. Translating it yields CASGLHSPYEQYF.

The chain couples TRBV11-2 to TRBJ1-1; tentative D call: TRBD1 (5 bases). CDR3 length: 14 residues. Germline CDR1 and CDR2: SGHAT and FQNNGV. V was clipped by 1 base and J by 5 bases, with 11 bases between them. In nucleotides, the CDR3 is TGTGCCAGCAGCTTAGGGGCAGGGCGGACTGAAGCTTTCTTT. Amino acids: CASSLGAGRTEAFF.

The count of this clone is one. V and J are TRBV5-4 and TRBJ2-5, with TRBD1 identical over 9 bases. This CDR3 spans 16 amino acids. V lost 3 bases and J lost 5; bases outside the gene matches: 11. The V gene's germline CDR1 is SGHNT and CDR2 YYREEE (reference sequence). The CDR3 loop reads CASSYLPGQGGETQYF. CDR3 DNA: TGTGCCAGCAGCTACCTCCCGGGACAGGGAGGGGAGACCCAGTACTTC.

The rearrangement links TRBV30 to TRBJ1-5; D remains ambiguous. The germline V gene has CDR1 GTSNPN and CDR2 SVGIG (reference sequence). Between the trimmed V and J ends, which lost 6 bases and 4 bases, there was a span of 16 bases. The CDR3 runs to 14 residues. The CDR3 sequence is CACPRRRGNQPQHF. CDR3 nucleotide sequence: TGTGCCTGCCCACGGCGACGGGGAAATCAGCCCCAGCATTTT.

This chain links TRBV5-1 with TRBJ2-1; D remains ambiguous. Germline-derived CDR1 and CDR2 are SGHRS and YFSETQ. The CDR3 consists of 14 residues. V was shortened by 4 bases and J by 3 bases, with 11 bases between the two germline ends. This chain's CDR3 is CASSPQRSYNEQFF. In DNA, the CDR3 is TGCGCCAGCAGCCCCCAAAGGAGCTACAATGAGCAGTTCTTC.